One sample yielded the 32 T cell receptor beta chains listed below, sequenced in a study of cytomegalovirus exposure and HLA in healthy donors. The study ran its PCR with 60 Vbeta and 13 Jbeta primers. Produced via immunoSEQ multiplex PCR; TCRdb's table is partial and in-frame only. The repertoire holds tens of thousands of clones, with about 90% as singletons. The material sequenced was PBMCs. All receptors come from a man aged 25 to 40 in good health and CMV-seropositive.

The genes are TRBV6-6 and TRBJ1-6; 7 bases fit TRBD1. V was pared by 2 bases and J by 7 bases, with 5 bases of the junction left unmatched. The CDR3 is 15 amino acids. Germline V CDR1 and CDR2: MNHNY, SVGAGI (reference sequence). CDR3 nucleotide sequence: TGTGCCAGCAGTTACGGTCAGGGGGGAAATTCACCCCTCCACTTT. It yields the protein CASSYGQGGNSPLHF.

The chain is built from TRBV30 and TRBJ2-5; tentative D call: TRBD2 (5 bases). Between the trimmed V and J ends, which lost 6 bases and 10 bases, there was a span of 24 bases. Germline values: CDR1 GTSNPN, CDR2 SVGIG (reference sequence). This CDR3 is 14 amino acids long. The CDR3, as DNA: TGTGCCTGCTCCCGGGCTCCGATGGCCCGGGGCCAGTACTTC. Its translation is CACSRAPMARGQYF.

The chain combines TRBV2 with TRBJ1-5; D is unresolved. The germline CDR1 and CDR2 sequences are SNHLY and FYNNEI. The CDR3 covers 15 residues. The V gene lost 7 bases and the J gene lost 0 bases, with 13 bases spanning the gap. DNA for the CDR3: TGTGCCAGCACAGGCGGACTAGATAGCAATCAGCCCCAGCATTTT. This encodes CASTGGLDSNQPQHF.

The CDR3 sequence is CASRSSGGEQFF. The CDR3 nucleotides read TGTGCCAGCAGATCTAGCGGAGGTGAGCAGTTCTTC. V and J are TRBV7-9 and TRBJ2-1, with TRBD2 identical over 7 bases. V lost 6 bases, J lost 9 bases, and 5 bases stayed unmatched. The CDR3 contains 12 residues. Germline CDR1 SEHNR, CDR2 FQNEAQ (reference sequence). The whole variable domain, filled in from reference TRBV7-9 and TRBJ2-1, reads DTGVSQNPRHKITKRGQNVTFRCDPISEHNRLYWYRQTLGQGPEFLTYFQNEAQLEKSRLLSDRFSAERPKGSFSTLEIQRTEQGDSAMYLCASRSSGGEQFFGPGTRLTVL.

The V gene is TRBV7-8, the J gene TRBJ2-1, with D uncertain. Germline V gene lookup returns CDR1 SGHVS and CDR2 FQNEAQ. The CDR3 totals 14 residues. The V end lost 1 base, the J end lost 0 bases, and 4 bases lay between the germline ends. As DNA, the CDR3 is TGTGCCAGCAGCTTAGAGAGCTCCTACAATGAGCAGTTCTTC. This translates into CASSLESSYNEQFF. Combining the CDR3 with reference TRBV7-8 and TRBJ2-1 gives the whole variable domain GAGVSQSPRYKVAKRGQDVALRCDPISGHVSLFWYQQALGQGPEFLTYFQNEAQLDKSGLPSDRFFAERPEGSVSTLKIQRTQQEDSAVYLCASSLESSYNEQFFGPGTRLTVL.

This clone came up a few times. A read error may produce the germline difference seen at one junction end. This rearrangement joins TRBV7-7 to TRBJ2-1, with TRBD1 matching over 8 bases. The CDR3 is 13 amino acids. Germline lookup yields CDR1 SSHAT and CDR2 FNYEAQ (reference sequence). The chain's CDR3 is CASSAQTGVEQFF. DNA for the CDR3: TGTGCTAGCAGCGCCCAGACAGGGGTTGAGCAGTTCTTC.

This chain uses TRBV18 with TRBJ1-3; the match to TRBD1 covers 8 bases. The CDR3 sequence is 16 residues long. With V trimmed by 3 bases and J by 3 bases, 7 bases remained unmatched. The germline gives CDR1 KGHSH, CDR2 LQKENI. CDR3 nucleotides: TGTGCCAGCTCACCGACTTTCGACAGGGGTGGAAACACCATATATTTT. This encodes CASSPTFDRGGNTIYF.

The chain couples TRBV6-5 to TRBJ2-5; TRBD2 matches 7 bases. This CDR3 is 14 amino acids long. CDR1 is MNHEY, CDR2 SVGAGI, per germline. V lost 0 bases, J lost 5 bases, and 3 bases stayed unmatched. CDR3 bases: TGTGCCAGCAGTTACTCGTCCGGGGGGGAGACCCAGTACTTC. Translation: CASSYSSGGETQYF.

V is TRBV11-2 and J is TRBJ2-3; 8 nucleotides align to TRBD1. Germline V lookup: CDR1 SGHAT, CDR2 FQNNGV. CDR3 length: 14 residues. With V trimmed by 5 bases and J by 2 bases, 3 bases remained unmatched. The CDR3 region is CASSPDRVTDTQYF. The CDR3 DNA reads TGTGCCAGCAGCCCGGACAGGGTCACAGATACGCAGTATTTT. The full variable domain, rest sourced from reference TRBV11-2 and TRBJ2-3, is EAGVAQSPRYKIIEKRQSVAFWCNPISGHATLYWYQQILGQGPKLLIQFQNNGVVDDSQLPKDRFSAERLKGVDSTLKIQPAKLEDSAVYLCASSPDRVTDTQYFGPGTRLTVL.

The V call is TRBV6-1, the J call TRBJ2-6; D is unclear. V gave up 9 bases and J gave up 0 bases, with 6 bases separating them. The CDR3 is 13 residues long. The germline V gene encodes CDR1 MNHNS and CDR2 SASEGT. The CDR3 here is CASVLSGANVLTF. The CDR3 DNA reads as TGTGCCAGTGTACTCTCTGGGGCCAACGTCCTGACTTTC.

This CDR3 is CASSSRTGRNSPLHF. The CDR3 DNA reads as TGTGCCAGCAGTTCGAGGACAGGGAGGAATTCACCCCTCCACTTT. The chain recombines TRBV27 with TRBJ1-6; 8 bases fit TRBD1. J lost 7 bases, V lost 4 bases, and 6 bases had no gene match. Germline V CDR1 and CDR2: MNHEY, SMNVEV (reference sequence). The CDR3 totals 15 residues.

This clone was observed a handful of times. This chain uses TRBV5-8 with TRBJ1-1; the D gene is possibly TRBD1 (6 bases). Germline V gives CDR1 SGHTS, CDR2 YDEGEE. The V gene lost 3 bases and the J gene lost 0 bases, with 6 bases spanning the gap. The CDR3 length is 13 residues. This CDR3 reads CASSWGLNTEAFF. Here the CDR3 DNA reads TGTGCCAGCAGCTGGGGGCTGAACACTGAAGCTTTCTTT.

The chain links TRBV6-5 to TRBJ1-2; possible D gene TRBD1, 5 bases. This CDR3 spans 14 amino acids. Trimming removed 5 bases from V and 6 bases from J, with 16 bases in between. Per germline, CDR1 MNHEY and CDR2 SVGAGI. CDR3 coding DNA: TGTGCCAGCAGTGAGTCGATGTCGGGGGATGGCTACACCTTC. This gives the protein CASSESMSGDGYTF.

The CDR3, as DNA: TGTGCCAGCTCACCACCTACAGATTACTCCTACAATGAGCAGTTCTTC. Protein sequence: CASSPPTDYSYNEQFF. V gene TRBV18 combines with J gene TRBJ2-1; D call uncertain. Trimming stripped 0 bases from V and 0 bases from J, with 9 bases between. Germline-derived CDR1 and CDR2 are KGHSH and LQKENI. This CDR3 has 16 residues.

This clone has only one observation. V usage is TRBV6-5 and J usage is TRBJ2-1; D gene unclear. V lost 6 bases to trimming and J lost 0 bases, with 12 bases between them. The CDR3 has 15 residues. Germline-derived CDR1 and CDR2 are MNHEY and SVGAGI. CDR3 coding DNA: TGTGCCAGCAGCGACTCCTTTGACTCCTACAATGAGCAGTTCTTC. Translated: CASSDSFDSYNEQFF.

The rearrangement joins TRBV30 to TRBJ1-2; TRBD1 agrees at 12 bases. The trim removed 4 bases at V and 8 bases at J, leaving 5 bases unmatched. Looked up from germline, CDR1 is GTSNPN and CDR2 is SVGIG (reference sequence). The CDR3 sequence is 13 residues long. The CDR3 DNA is TGTGCCTGGACGGGACAGGGGGCGTGGGGCTACACCTTC. It translates to CAWTGQGAWGYTF.

The rearrangement uses TRBV7-2 and TRBJ2-5; 9 bases are shared with TRBD2. V lost 7 bases to trimming and J lost 4 bases; unmatched junction nucleotides: 7. CDR1 and CDR2 (germline): SGHTA, FQGNSA. The CDR3 is made up of 14 amino acids. In DNA, the CDR3 is TGTGCCAGCACCATTAGCGGGAGAGGAGAGACCCAGTACTTC. Encoded protein: CASTISGRGETQYF.

This chain uses TRBV5-1 with TRBJ1-4; the match to TRBD1 covers 8 bases. The V and J ends lost 0 bases and 7 bases, in that order; junction bases with no gene match: 5. This CDR3 has 15 amino acids. Germline V lookup: CDR1 SGHRS, CDR2 YFSETQ. The CDR3 loop reads CASSLARDRSEKLFF. CDR3 in DNA: TGCGCCAGCAGCTTGGCCCGGGACAGGAGTGAAAAACTGTTTTTT. Full variable domain (rest looked up from reference TRBV5-1 and TRBJ1-4): KAGVTQTPRYLIKTRGQQVTLSCSPISGHRSVSWYQQTPGQGLQFLFEYFSETQRNKGNFPGRFSGRQFSNSRSEMNVSTLELGDSALYLCASSLARDRSEKLFFGSGTQLSVL.

V is TRBV5-6 and J is TRBJ1-5, with D possibly TRBD1 on 5 matching bases. The V gene's germline CDR1 is SGHDT and CDR2 YYEEEE. The CDR3 extends over 13 amino acids. The ends were cut back, 4 bases at V and 3 bases at J, with 8 bases in the middle. The CDR3 region is CASSRQHNQPQHF. DNA for the CDR3: TGTGCCAGCAGCCGACAGCACAATCAGCCCCAGCATTTT.

V usage is TRBV7-2 and J usage is TRBJ2-4, with TRBD1 identical over 12 bases. Germline assignment: CDR1 SGHTA and CDR2 FQGNSA. Trimming removed 6 bases from V and 4 bases from J; junction bases left unmatched: 10. The CDR3 is 17 residues long. The DNA of the CDR3 is TGTGCCAGCAGTCCAACTCCGGGACAGGGGGCGAAAAACATTCAGTACTTC. Translating gives CASSPTPGQGAKNIQYF. Full variable domain (rest looked up from reference TRBV7-2 and TRBJ2-4): GAGVSQSPSNKVTEKGKDVELRCDPISGHTALYWYRQSLGQGLEFLIYFQGNSAPDKSGLPSDRFSAERTGGSVSTLTIQRTQQEDSAVYLCASSPTPGQGAKNIQYFGAGTRLSVL.

The chain uses TRBV12-5 and TRBJ2-6; D possibly corresponds to TRBD2 (6 bases). There are 21 residues in the CDR3. The V gene lost 0 bases and the J gene lost 0 bases, with 21 bases spanning the gap. Per the germline V gene, CDR1 is LGHNT and CDR2 is FRNRAP. CDR3 coding DNA: TGTGCTAGTGGTTTGGTACTTCTGCGGGACTCCGACCTCTCTGGGGCCAACGTCCTGACTTTC. Translated, it gives CASGLVLLRDSDLSGANVLTF.

The chain is built from TRBV30 and TRBJ1-1, with unresolved D. The V end was cut by 2 bases, the J end by 0 bases, with 7 bases between. Germline loops: CDR1 GTSNPN, CDR2 SVGIG (reference sequence). The CDR3 runs 13 residues. This CDR3 is CAWSYTVNTEAFF. The CDR3 region has the DNA TGTGCCTGGAGTTACACAGTGAACACTGAAGCTTTCTTT.

This chain connects TRBV2 to TRBJ1-4, with 9 positions matching TRBD1. The V segment lost 7 bases and the J segment 6 bases; nucleotides outside the gene matches: 12. This CDR3 has 16 residues. Germline-derived CDR1 and CDR2 are SNHLY and FYNNEI. For the CDR3, the DNA is TGTGCCAGCACCGCCCGGGACAGGGTGCATGATGAAAAACTGTTTTTT. Translation: CASTARDRVHDEKLFF.

CDR3 bases: TGCGCCAGCAGACCGAAGATCGGAGGGACCGGGGAGCTGTTTTTT. Its translation is CASRPKIGGTGELFF. The chain recombines TRBV4-1 with TRBJ2-2, with D perhaps TRBD2 (6 bases). CDR1 MGHRA and CDR2 YSYEKL come from the germline V gene. V shed 6 bases and J shed 5 bases, with 16 bases lying between them. The CDR3 has 15 residues.

The chain employs TRBV5-3 and TRBJ1-5, with D possibly being TRBD1 (6 bases). TRBV5-3 belongs to the ORF category, with a function that is uncertain. The V end lost 4 bases, the J end lost 1 base, and 18 bases lay between the germline ends. CDR3 length: 17 residues. The CDR3 protein is CARSEGRGGQSNQPQHF. The DNA of the CDR3 is TGTGCCAGAAGCGAGGGGCGGGGGGGCCAGAGCAATCAGCCCCAGCATTTT.

V is TRBV4-1 and J is TRBJ2-3, with D possibly being TRBD1 (6 bases). The V gene's germline CDR1 is MGHRA and CDR2 YSYEKL. The CDR3 contains 13 residues. V gave up 1 base and J gave up 9 bases, with 11 bases separating them. The CDR3 region has the DNA TGCGCCAGCAGCCAAGCAGCCCAGGGGACGCAGTATTTT. It codes for CASSQAAQGTQYF.

The V gene is TRBV10-3, the J gene TRBJ1-1, with 7 positions matching TRBD1. Germline V gene lookup returns CDR1 ENHRY and CDR2 SYGVKD. The CDR3 covers 17 residues. Trimming removed 0 bases from V and 3 bases from J; junction bases left unmatched: 10. The CDR3 sequence is CAISESPHRDSHTEAFF. The CDR3 DNA is TGTGCCATCAGTGAGTCCCCACACCGGGACAGCCACACTGAAGCTTTCTTT.

J is TRBJ1-1 and V is TRBV7-6, with TRBD1 matching over 9 bases. V dropped 4 bases and J dropped 2; count of bases not matched to a gene: 5. The CDR3 totals 15 residues. Germline lookup yields CDR1 SGHVS and CDR2 FNYEAQ. As DNA, the CDR3 is TGTGCCAGCAGCTCGAACAGGGGGCTTAACACTGAAGCTTTCTTT. Protein product: CASSSNRGLNTEAFF. The full variable domain, with the rest looked up from reference TRBV7-6 and TRBJ1-1, is GAGVSQSPRYKVTKRGQDVALRCDPISGHVSLYWYRQALGQGPEFLTYFNYEAQQDKSGLPNDRFSAERPEGSISTLTIQRTEQRDSAMYRCASSSNRGLNTEAFFGQGTRLTVV.

The chain joins TRBV6-1 to TRBJ2-7, with D possibly matching TRBD2 (5 bases). V gave up 6 bases and J gave up 0 bases, with 12 bases separating them. Germline lookup yields CDR1 MNHNS and CDR2 SASEGT. This CDR3 contains 14 residues. In DNA form, the CDR3 reads TGTGCCAGCAGCCACACCGGGGTCTCCTACGAGCAGTACTTC. It codes for CASSHTGVSYEQYF.

The rearrangement links TRBV2 to TRBJ2-7; 7 positions match TRBD1. Germline V gene sequence: CDR1 SNHLY, CDR2 FYNNEI. J lost 0 bases, V lost 5 bases, and 7 bases had no gene match. The CDR3 length is 15 residues. The CDR3 region is CASSSQGTSSYEQYF. The CDR3 DNA reads TGTGCCAGCAGTTCACAGGGGACGAGCTCCTACGAGCAGTACTTC.

The chain recombines TRBV28 with TRBJ2-2, with 8 bases that match TRBD1. Germline CDR1 is MDHEN and CDR2 is SYDVKM. The CDR3 is made up of 16 amino acids. The V gene end was trimmed by 4 bases and the J gene end by 2 bases; junction bases not matched to a gene: 6. CDR3 protein: CASSSISGGNTGELFF. The CDR3 nucleotides read TGTGCCAGCAGTTCCATCTCAGGGGGCAACACCGGGGAGCTGTTTTTT.

The chain recombines TRBV4-3 with TRBJ2-7, with 8 nucleotides matching TRBD2. Germline CDR1 is LGHNA and CDR2 is YSLEER. V lost 5 bases to trimming and J lost 0 bases; unmatched junction nucleotides: 9. This CDR3 region has 16 residues. CDR3 nucleotides: TGCGCCAGCAGCGTAGTAGCGGGGTTGAGCTCCTACGAGCAGTACTTC. Protein product: CASSVVAGLSSYEQYF.